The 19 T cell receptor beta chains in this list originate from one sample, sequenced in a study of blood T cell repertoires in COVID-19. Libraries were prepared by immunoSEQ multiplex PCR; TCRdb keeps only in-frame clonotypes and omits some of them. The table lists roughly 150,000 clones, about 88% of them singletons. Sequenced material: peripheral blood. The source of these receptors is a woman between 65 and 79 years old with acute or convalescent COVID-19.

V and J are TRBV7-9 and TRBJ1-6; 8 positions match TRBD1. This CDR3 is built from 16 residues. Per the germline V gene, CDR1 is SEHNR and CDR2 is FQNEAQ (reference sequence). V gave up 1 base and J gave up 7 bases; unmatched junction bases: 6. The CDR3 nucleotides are TGTGCCAGCAGCTTAGGCGACAGGGGAAAGAATTCACCCCTCCACTTT. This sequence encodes CASSLGDRGKNSPLHF.

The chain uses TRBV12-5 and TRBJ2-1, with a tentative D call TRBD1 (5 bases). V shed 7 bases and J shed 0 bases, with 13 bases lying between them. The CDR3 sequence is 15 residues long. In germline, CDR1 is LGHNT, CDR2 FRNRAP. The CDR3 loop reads CASAFRVSSYNEQFF. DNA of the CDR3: TGTGCTAGTGCCTTCAGGGTTAGCTCCTACAATGAGCAGTTCTTC. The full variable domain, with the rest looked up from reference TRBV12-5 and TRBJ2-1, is DARVTQTPRHKVTEMGQEVTMRCQPILGHNTVFWYRQTMMQGLELLAYFRNRAPLDDSGMPKDRFSAEMPDATLATLKIQPSEPRDSAVYFCASAFRVSSYNEQFFGPGTRLTVL.

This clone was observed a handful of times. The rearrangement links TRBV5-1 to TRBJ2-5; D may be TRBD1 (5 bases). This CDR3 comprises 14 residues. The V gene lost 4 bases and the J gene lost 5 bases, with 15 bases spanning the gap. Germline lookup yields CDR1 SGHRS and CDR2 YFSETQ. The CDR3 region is CASSPQGVGETQYF. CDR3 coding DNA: TGCGCCAGCAGCCCGCAAGGGGTCGGGGAGACCCAGTACTTC.

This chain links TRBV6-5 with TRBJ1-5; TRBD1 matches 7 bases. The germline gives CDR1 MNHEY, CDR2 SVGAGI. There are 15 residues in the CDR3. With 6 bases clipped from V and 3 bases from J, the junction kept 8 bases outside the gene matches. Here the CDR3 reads CASSSRDSYNQPQHF. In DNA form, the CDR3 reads TGTGCCAGCAGCAGCAGGGACAGTTACAATCAGCCCCAGCATTTT.

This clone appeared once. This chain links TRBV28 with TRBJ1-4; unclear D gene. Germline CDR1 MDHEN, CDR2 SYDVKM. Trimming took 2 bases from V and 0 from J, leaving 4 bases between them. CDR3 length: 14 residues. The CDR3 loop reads CASSLPATNEKLFF. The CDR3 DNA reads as TGTGCCAGCAGTTTACCTGCAACTAATGAAAAACTGTTTTTT.

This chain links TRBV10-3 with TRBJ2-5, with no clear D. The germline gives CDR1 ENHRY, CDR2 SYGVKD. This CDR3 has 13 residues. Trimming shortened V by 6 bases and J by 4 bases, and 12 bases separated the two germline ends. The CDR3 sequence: CAISDVGRETQYF. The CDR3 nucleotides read TGTGCCATCAGCGACGTGGGCAGAGAGACCCAGTACTTC.

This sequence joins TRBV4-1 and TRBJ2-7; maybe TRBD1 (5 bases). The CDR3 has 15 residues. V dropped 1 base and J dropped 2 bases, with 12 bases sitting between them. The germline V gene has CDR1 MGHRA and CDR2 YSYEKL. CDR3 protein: CASSQGLGPPYEQYV. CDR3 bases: TGCGCCAGCAGCCAAGGTTTGGGGCCCCCCTACGAGCAGTACGTC.

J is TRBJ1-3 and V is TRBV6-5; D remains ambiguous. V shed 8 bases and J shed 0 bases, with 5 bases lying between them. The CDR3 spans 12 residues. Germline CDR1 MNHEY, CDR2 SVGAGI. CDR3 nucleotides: TGTGCCAGCGTCTTCTCTGGAAACACCATATATTTT. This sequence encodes CASVFSGNTIYF.

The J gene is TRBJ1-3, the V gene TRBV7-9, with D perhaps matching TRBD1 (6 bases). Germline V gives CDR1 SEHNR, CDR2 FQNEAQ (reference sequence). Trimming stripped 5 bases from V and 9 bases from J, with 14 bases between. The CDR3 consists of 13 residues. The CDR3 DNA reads TGTGCCAGCAGCGATACAGGGACGAGCACCATATATTTT. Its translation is CASSDTGTSTIYF.

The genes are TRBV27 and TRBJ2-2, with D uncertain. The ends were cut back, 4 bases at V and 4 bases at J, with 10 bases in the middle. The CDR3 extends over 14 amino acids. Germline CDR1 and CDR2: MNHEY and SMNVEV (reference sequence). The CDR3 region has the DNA TGTGCCAGCAGTTCCGCCGGTGGCACCGGGGAGCTGTTTTTT. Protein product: CASSSAGGTGELFF.

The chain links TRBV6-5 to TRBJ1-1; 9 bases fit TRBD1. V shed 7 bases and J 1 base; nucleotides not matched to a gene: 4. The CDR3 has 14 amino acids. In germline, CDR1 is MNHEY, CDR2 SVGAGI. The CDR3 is CASTLTGGNTEAFF. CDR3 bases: TGTGCCAGCACCCTGACAGGGGGGAACACTGAAGCTTTCTTT.

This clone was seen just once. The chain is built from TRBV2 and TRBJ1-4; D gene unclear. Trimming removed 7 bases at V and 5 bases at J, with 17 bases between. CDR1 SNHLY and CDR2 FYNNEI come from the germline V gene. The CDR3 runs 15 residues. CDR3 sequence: CASKLLRGMNEKLFF. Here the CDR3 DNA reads TGTGCCAGCAAACTGCTTAGAGGGATGAATGAAAAACTGTTTTTT.

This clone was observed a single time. This chain's CDR3 is CASSQGLQLYGYTF. The CDR3 DNA follows: TGTGCCAGCAGCCAAGGATTACAGTTATATGGCTACACCTTC. This rearrangement joins TRBV3-1 (or the pseudogene TRBV3-2) to TRBJ1-2, with no clear D. The V and J ends lost 1 base and 5 bases respectively, with 11 bases between them. This CDR3 has 14 residues. Per germline, CDR1 LGHDT and CDR2 YNNKEL (reference sequence).

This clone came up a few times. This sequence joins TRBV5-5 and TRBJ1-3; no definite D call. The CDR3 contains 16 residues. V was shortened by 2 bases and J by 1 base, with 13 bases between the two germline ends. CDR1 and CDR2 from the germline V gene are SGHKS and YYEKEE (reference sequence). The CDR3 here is CASSLLATGSGNTIYF. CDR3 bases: TGTGCCAGCAGCTTATTAGCGACGGGATCTGGAAACACCATATATTTT.

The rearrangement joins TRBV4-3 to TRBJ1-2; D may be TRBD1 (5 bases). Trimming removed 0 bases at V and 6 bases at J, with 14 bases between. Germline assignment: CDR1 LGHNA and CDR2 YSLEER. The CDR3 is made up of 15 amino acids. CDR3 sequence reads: CASSQEVGLINGYTF. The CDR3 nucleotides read TGCGCCAGCAGCCAAGAAGTGGGACTCATTAATGGCTACACCTTC.

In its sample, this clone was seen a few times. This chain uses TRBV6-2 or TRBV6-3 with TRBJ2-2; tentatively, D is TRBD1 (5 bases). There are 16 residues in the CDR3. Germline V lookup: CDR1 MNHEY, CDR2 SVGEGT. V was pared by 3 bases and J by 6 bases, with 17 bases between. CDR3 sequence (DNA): TGTGCCAGCAGTTATGTTTGGGGCAGTGCGGCCGGGGAGCTGTTTTTT. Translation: CASSYVWGSAAGELFF.

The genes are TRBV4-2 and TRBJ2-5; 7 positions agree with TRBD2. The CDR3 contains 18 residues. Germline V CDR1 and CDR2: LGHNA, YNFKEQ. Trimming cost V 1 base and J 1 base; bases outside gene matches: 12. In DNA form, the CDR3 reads TGTGCCAGCAGCCAAGCGCTAGGGCGGGGGAGCTCCCAAGAGACCCAGTACTTC. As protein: CASSQALGRGSSQETQYF.

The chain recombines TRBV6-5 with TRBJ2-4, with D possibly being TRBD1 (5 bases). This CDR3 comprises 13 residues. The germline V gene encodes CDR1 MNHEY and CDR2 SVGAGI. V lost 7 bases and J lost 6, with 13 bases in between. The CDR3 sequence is CASTNTQGNIQYF. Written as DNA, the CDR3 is TGTGCCAGCACCAACACTCAGGGAAACATTCAGTACTTC.

The CDR3 here is CASSHSGKNSPLHF. The CDR3, as DNA: TGTGCCAGCAGCCATTCGGGGAAAAATTCACCCCTCCACTTT. The rearrangement uses TRBV3-1 (or the pseudogene TRBV3-2) and TRBJ1-6; no reliable D call. The germline CDR1 and CDR2 sequences are LGHDT and YNNKEL (reference sequence). This CDR3 region has 14 residues. Trimming took 3 bases from V and 7 from J, leaving 10 bases between them.